Below, 25 T cell receptor beta chains from the same sample are listed, as sequenced in a study of blood T cell repertoires in COVID-19. The table came from immunoSEQ multiplex PCR; TCRdb's copy has only in-frame clones and leaves some out. The sample lists approximately 98,000 clones, roughly 80% occurring once. The sequenced material came from peripheral blood. These receptors were taken from a woman older than 75 with acute or convalescent COVID-19.

This clone has a handful of counts. The chain employs TRBV11-2 and TRBJ1-4; TRBD1 agrees at 10 bases. The CDR3 runs 15 residues. Trimming at V came to 5 bases and at J to 11 bases, leaving 11 bases not matched to a gene. Germline lookup yields CDR1 SGHAT and CDR2 FQNNGV. The CDR3 sequence: CASSARDRGNSKLFF. The CDR3 DNA follows: TGTGCCAGCAGCGCACGGGACAGGGGAAATTCGAAACTGTTTTTT.

The chain has TRBV4-2 and TRBJ1-5; 8 positions agree with TRBD1. V lost 1 base, J lost 7 bases, and 3 bases stayed unmatched. The CDR3 consists of 14 residues. The germline gives CDR1 LGHNA, CDR2 YNFKEQ. The CDR3 spells CASSQGTGWQPQHF. CDR3 in DNA: TGTGCCAGCAGCCAAGGGACAGGGTGGCAGCCCCAGCATTTT.

This chain joins TRBV5-4 and TRBJ1-6; TRBD1 aligns across 10 bases. The CDR3 has 16 amino acids. Germline lookup yields CDR1 SGHNT and CDR2 YYREEE (reference sequence). V dropped 5 bases and J dropped 7; count of bases not matched to a gene: 9. The CDR3 DNA sequence: TGTGCCAGCAGTCACAAAAGGGGACAGGGGAATTCACCCCTCCACTTT. As protein: CASSHKRGQGNSPLHF.

This chain connects TRBV19 to TRBJ2-7, with D perhaps matching TRBD2 (6 bases). The CDR3 contains 15 residues. Trimming removed 4 bases from V and 2 bases from J, with 15 bases in between. The germline V gene has CDR1 LNHDA and CDR2 SQIVND (reference sequence). The CDR3 DNA is TGTGCCAGTAGTACCCCGCGGGGTCGCGCCTACGAGCAGTACTTC. Protein sequence: CASSTPRGRAYEQYF.

J is TRBJ2-5 and V is TRBV25-1; 9 nucleotides agree with TRBD1. This CDR3 is built from 17 residues. Trimming at V came to 4 bases and at J to 5 bases, leaving 14 bases not matched to a gene. Germline loops: CDR1 MGHDK, CDR2 SYGVNS. The CDR3 protein is CASSVLGEQGARETQYF. The CDR3 coding sequence is TGTGCCAGCAGTGTACTCGGAGAACAGGGGGCGAGGGAGACCCAGTACTTC.

This sequence joins TRBV7-2 and TRBJ1-6; D is possibly TRBD1 (5 bases). Deletions cut 1 base from V and 7 bases from J, with 14 bases between. CDR3 length: 16 amino acids. Per germline, CDR1 SGHTA and CDR2 FQGNSA. CDR3 loop: CASSLGGQGGNSPLHF. The CDR3 coding sequence is TGTGCCAGCAGCTTAGGCGGGCAGGGAGGAAATTCACCCCTCCACTTT.

V gene TRBV12-3 or TRBV12-4 combines with J gene TRBJ2-5; tentatively, D is TRBD2 (6 bases). This CDR3 has 12 residues. The germline V and J ends were trimmed by 8 bases and 2 bases, with 9 bases remaining between them. The CDR3 spells CASRTIQETQYF. CDR3 nucleotide sequence: TGTGCCAGCCGGACTATACAAGAGACCCAGTACTTC.

V usage is TRBV19 and J usage is TRBJ2-3, with TRBD1 identical over 11 bases. Trimming at V came to 1 base and at J to 5 bases, leaving 5 bases not matched to a gene. The CDR3 sequence is 16 residues long. Germline V lookup: CDR1 LNHDA, CDR2 SQIVND (reference sequence). The CDR3 nucleotides are TGTGCCAGTAGTATAGGCGGACAGGGGGCCGGAGATACGCAGTATTTT. It translates to CASSIGGQGAGDTQYF.

This chain connects TRBV27 to TRBJ2-7; D is perhaps TRBD2 (7 bases). Germline V lookup: CDR1 MNHEY, CDR2 SMNVEV (reference sequence). The V end was cut by 5 bases, the J end by 3 bases, with 20 bases between. The CDR3 extends over 16 amino acids. The CDR3 region is CASSLTPRGGYYEQYF. The CDR3 coding sequence is TGTGCCAGCAGTCTCACACCGAGGGGGGGGTACTACGAGCAGTACTTC.

This clone appeared a few times. This chain joins TRBV2 and TRBJ1-4, with D possibly TRBD1 on 6 matching bases. V was trimmed by 6 bases and J by 6 bases, leaving 14 bases between them. This CDR3 is 14 amino acids long. Germline-derived CDR1 and CDR2 are SNHLY and FYNNEI. CDR3 nucleotide sequence: TGTGCCAGCAGACCCGGGACAATGGATGAAAAACTGTTTTTT. This encodes CASRPGTMDEKLFF. Full variable domain (missing parts from reference TRBV2 and TRBJ1-4): EPEVTQTPSHQVTQMGQEVILRCVPISNHLYFYWYRQILGQKVEFLVSFYNNEISEKSEIFDDQFSVERPDGSNFTLKIRSTKLEDSAMYFCASRPGTMDEKLFFGSGTQLSVL.

The chain joins TRBV19 to TRBJ2-7; 7 nucleotides match TRBD1. This CDR3 has 16 residues. With 4 bases clipped from V and 0 bases from J, the junction kept 9 bases outside the gene matches. Germline loops: CDR1 LNHDA, CDR2 SQIVND (reference sequence). This CDR3 reads CASSSQGTVSSYEQYF. The CDR3 nucleotides read TGTGCCAGTAGTAGTCAAGGGACAGTGAGCTCCTACGAGCAGTACTTC.

This chain joins TRBV10-3 and TRBJ2-5, with a tentative D call TRBD1 (6 bases). The V end lost 6 bases, the J end lost 13 bases, and 18 bases lay between the germline ends. The CDR3 contains 12 residues. From germline, CDR1 is ENHRY and CDR2 SYGVKD. The CDR3 DNA reads TGTGCCATCAGCCAGGGGTCAGCCTCACCGTACTTC. It encodes CAISQGSASPYF.

This clone was found a few times. This chain uses TRBV3-1 (or the pseudogene TRBV3-2) with TRBJ1-4, with TRBD1 matching 8 bases. CDR1 and CDR2 (germline): LGHDT, YNNKEL (reference sequence). CDR3 length: 14 residues. The J segment lost 8 bases and the V segment lost 4 bases, leaving 6 bases of the junction unmatched. This CDR3 reads CASSPPGQVEKLFF. The CDR3 region has the DNA TGTGCCAGCAGCCCTCCGGGACAGGTAGAAAAACTGTTTTTT.

The V and J genes are TRBV2 and TRBJ2-1, with 10 bases aligning to TRBD1. The germline V gene encodes CDR1 SNHLY and CDR2 FYNNEI. CDR3 length: 15 residues. The V segment lost 6 bases and the J segment 7 bases; nucleotides outside the gene matches: 9. The CDR3 DNA sequence: TGTGCCAGCAGCACCACGACAGGGGGCCCGAATGAGCAGTTCTTC. Its translation is CASSTTTGGPNEQFF.

The chain couples TRBV27 to TRBJ2-7; a weak D match, TRBD1 (7 bases). The CDR3 spans 14 residues. Trimming took off 5 bases at V and 7 bases at J, with 18 bases between the two ends. Germline V CDR1 and CDR2: MNHEY, SMNVEV (reference sequence). CDR3 bases: TGTGCCAGCAGTCAAGACAGGGTGGCGGGGGAGCAGTACTTC. Translating it yields CASSQDRVAGEQYF.

The chain couples TRBV3-1 (or the pseudogene TRBV3-2) to TRBJ2-3, with TRBD1 as a possible D gene (5 bases). This CDR3 region has 13 residues. Deletions cut 0 bases from V and 9 bases from J, with 10 bases between. CDR1 and CDR2 from the germline V gene are LGHDT and YNNKEL (reference sequence). The CDR3 DNA sequence: TGTGCCAGCAGCCAAGATCCAGGGCGCACGCAGTATTTT. Its protein is CASSQDPGRTQYF.

A single count supports this clone. The CDR3 region is CASSISTGLNTEAFF. CDR3 bases: TGTGCCAGTAGTATCTCGACAGGGCTGAACACTGAAGCTTTCTTT. The chain joins TRBV19 to TRBJ1-1; 7 bases are a match to TRBD1. From germline, CDR1 is LNHDA and CDR2 SQIVND (reference sequence). The CDR3 sequence is 15 residues long. With 3 bases clipped from V and 0 bases from J, the junction kept 4 bases outside the gene matches.

The CDR3 DNA sequence: TGTGCCAGCAGATTCGAGAACTCCTACGAGCAGTACGTC. It specifies CASRFENSYEQYV. The rearrangement links TRBV6-6 to TRBJ2-7, with D hard to call. V gave up 6 bases and J gave up 0 bases, with 9 bases separating them. This CDR3 comprises 13 residues. Germline CDR1 is MNHNY and CDR2 is SVGAGI (reference sequence).

The V call is TRBV24-1, the J call TRBJ2-1, with D unclear. V gave up 3 bases and J gave up 2 bases, with 13 bases separating them. CDR1 is KGHDR, CDR2 SFDVKD, per germline. This CDR3 spans 16 amino acids. CDR3 residues: CATSDPSKKPYNEQFF. The CDR3 nucleotides are TGTGCCACCAGTGATCCCTCCAAGAAGCCCTACAATGAGCAGTTCTTC.

CDR3: CASNKPQGFANYGYTF. In DNA, the CDR3 is TGTGCCAGTAACAAGCCACAGGGGTTCGCTAACTATGGCTACACCTTC. The J gene is TRBJ1-2, the V gene TRBV19, with TRBD1 identical over 7 bases. Germline V gene data show CDR1 as LNHDA and CDR2 as SQIVND (reference sequence). This CDR3 has 16 amino acids. V lost 7 bases and J lost 0; bases outside the gene matches: 11.

This chain joins TRBV7-8 and TRBJ1-5; TRBD1 agrees at 9 bases. The CDR3 is 13 amino acids. Germline-derived CDR1 and CDR2 are SGHVS and FQNEAQ. J lost 8 bases, V lost 6 bases, and 5 bases had no gene match. In nucleotides, the CDR3 is TGTGCCAGCAGTCTAACAGGGGGCGAGCCCCAGCATTTT. Its protein product is CASSLTGGEPQHF.

The chain links TRBV3-1 (or the pseudogene TRBV3-2) to TRBJ1-5; maybe TRBD1 (5 bases). V shed 0 bases and J shed 1 base, with 19 bases lying between them. The CDR3 covers 19 residues. CDR1 and CDR2 (germline): LGHDT, YNNKEL (reference sequence). Here the CDR3 reads CASSQESAGHPRSNQPQHF. The CDR3 DNA reads as TGTGCCAGCAGCCAAGAATCCGCCGGACATCCGCGAAGCAATCAGCCCCAGCATTTT.

The chain uses TRBV12-3 or TRBV12-4 and TRBJ1-5; D might be TRBD1 (5 bases). V was clipped by 6 bases and J by 5 bases, with 11 bases between them. The CDR3 spans 13 residues. The CDR3 here is CASSPTGDQPQHF. DNA of the CDR3: TGTGCCAGCAGCCCCACGGGGGATCAGCCCCAGCATTTT.

The genes are TRBV19 and TRBJ1-1; D is perhaps TRBD1 (5 bases). Germline CDR1 and CDR2: LNHDA and SQIVND (reference sequence). CDR3 size: 12 residues. V lost 7 bases, J lost 0 bases, and 6 bases lay in between. The CDR3 spells CASTGMNTEAFF. The CDR3 DNA follows: TGTGCCAGTACAGGGATGAACACTGAAGCTTTCTTT.

The chain combines TRBV29-1 with TRBJ1-1; D remains unclear. V was pared by 3 bases and J by 7 bases, with 15 bases between. CDR1 SQVTM and CDR2 ANQGSEA come from the germline V gene. The CDR3 sequence is 13 residues long. The CDR3: CSVEGRVFGEAFF. Here the CDR3 DNA reads TGCAGCGTTGAGGGGAGGGTATTTGGTGAAGCTTTCTTT.